This TCR beta chain was retrieved from a study of blood T cell repertoires in COVID-19. About the study: Specimens from acute and convalescent COVID-19 originated in the United States, Italy and Spain.

This clone was seen a handful of times. Sequenced by immunoSEQ multiplex PCR; TCRdb stores in-frame clones only, minus some. This sample has some 21,000 clones, with 73% found just once. Sequenced material: peripheral blood. The receptor comes from a human donor in a cohort sampled during active or convalescent COVID-19.

CDR3 DNA sequence: TGTGCCAGCAGCTTGGGGTTCGGAGGGAACGAGCAGTACGTC. This gives the protein CASSLGFGGNEQYV. V usage is TRBV5-5 and J usage is TRBJ2-7; a weak D match, TRBD2 (6 bases). V lost 0 bases to trimming and J lost 5 bases, with 12 bases between them. The CDR3 loop spans 14 amino acids. Germline CDR1 is SGHKS and CDR2 is YYEKEE (reference sequence).